Each of the 23 T cell receptor beta chains below was sequenced from the same sample in a study of blood T cell repertoires in COVID-19 (dated by TCRdb to the early 2020s). Libraries came from the immunoSEQ multiplex PCR assay. TCRdb retrieved this table from immuneACCESS and kept in-frame rearrangements only. Not all clones are present; in checked studies, unresolved V genes account for under half, and no reason is known for the remainder. This sample is represented by approximately 250,000 clones; about nine tenths of them were singletons. Together, the top ten hold around 8.8% of the sample. Material for sequencing was peripheral blood. The receptors originated from a man aged 35-49 years with active or convalescent COVID-19.

The V gene is TRBV9, the J gene TRBJ2-5, with D perhaps matching TRBD1 (6 bases). Germline loops: CDR1 SGDLS, CDR2 YYNGEE. This CDR3 has 14 residues. V lost 4 bases, J lost 2 bases, and 12 bases lay in between. The CDR3 DNA follows: TGTGCCAGCAGCCCGAAGGACAGACAAGAGACCCAGTACTTC. Amino acids: CASSPKDRQETQYF.

V is TRBV9 and J is TRBJ1-1, with 7 bases that match TRBD1. From germline, CDR1 is SGDLS and CDR2 YYNGEE. The CDR3 covers 16 residues. V was pared by 4 bases and J by 0 bases, with 9 bases of the junction left unmatched. The CDR3 loop is CASSPPGRGMNTEAFF. In nucleotides, the CDR3 is TGTGCCAGCAGCCCCCCTGGCAGGGGGATGAACACTGAAGCTTTCTTT. Using reference TRBV9 and TRBJ1-1 for the parts outside the CDR3, the full variable domain is DSGVTQTPKHLITATGQRVTLRCSPRSGDLSVYWYQQSLDQGLQFLIQYYNGEERAKGNILERFSAQQFPDLHSELNLSSLELGDSALYFCASSPPGRGMNTEAFFGQGTRLTVV.

This chain connects TRBV7-2 to TRBJ1-3; TRBD1 matches 9 bases. V dropped 4 bases and J dropped 2; count of bases not matched to a gene: 3. This CDR3 is built from 15 residues. Germline lookup yields CDR1 SGHTA and CDR2 FQGNSA. The CDR3 sequence: CASSSGTGTGNTIYF. CDR3 DNA: TGTGCCAGCAGCTCAGGGACAGGGACTGGAAACACCATATATTTT.

This clone was observed a single time. The rearrangement uses TRBV4-1 and TRBJ1-4, with D possibly TRBD1 on 5 matching bases. Trimming shortened V by 0 bases and J by 5 bases, and 16 bases separated the two germline ends. The CDR3 is 17 residues long. Germline V CDR1 and CDR2: MGHRA, YSYEKL. The DNA of the CDR3 is TGCGCCAGCAGCCAAGATAATCGGCAGGGCGAAAATGAAAAACTGTTTTTT. This translates into CASSQDNRQGENEKLFF.

The CDR3 loop is CASSEDAYNEQFF. The CDR3 bases are TGTGCCAGCAGTGAGGATGCTTACAATGAGCAGTTCTTC. The rearrangement joins TRBV6-6 to TRBJ2-1; no definite D call. CDR3 length: 13 residues. Germline values: CDR1 MNHNY, CDR2 SVGAGI (reference sequence). The V and J ends lost 5 bases and 4 bases respectively, with 9 bases between them.

This chain uses TRBV3-1 (or the pseudogene TRBV3-2) with TRBJ1-6; D is undetermined. Germline CDR1 LGHDT, CDR2 YNNKEL (reference sequence). Trimming stripped 2 bases from V and 5 bases from J, with 10 bases between. There are 15 residues in the CDR3. The CDR3 sequence is CASSQFSGDNSPLHF. The CDR3 region has the DNA TGTGCCAGCAGCCAATTTTCCGGGGATAATTCACCCCTCCACTTT.

There are a few counts of this clone. This sequence joins TRBV12-3 or TRBV12-4 and TRBJ1-4, with TRBD1 identical over 7 bases. The CDR3 loop spans 12 amino acids. V was pared by 8 bases and J by 8 bases, with 5 bases of the junction left unmatched. CDR3 coding DNA: TGTGCCAGCCGGGACAGTGTGGAAAAACTGTTTTTT. The encoded protein is CASRDSVEKLFF.

About this clone itself: Other DNA variants within this sample encode the same CDR3. The gene calls are TRBV28 and TRBJ2-2, with 9 bases that match TRBD1. Germline V lookup: CDR1 MDHEN, CDR2 SYDVKM. V was pared by 6 bases and J by 4 bases, with 0 bases of the junction left unmatched. There are 13 residues in the CDR3. The CDR3 DNA follows: TGTGCCAGCAGACAGGGGGCCACCGGGGAGCTGTTTTTT. Translation: CASRQGATGELFF.

The J gene is TRBJ2-3, the V gene TRBV7-3; 11 nucleotides align to TRBD1. The V gene's germline CDR1 is SGHTA and CDR2 FQGTGA. The V segment lost 2 bases and the J segment 2 bases; nucleotides outside the gene matches: 9. This CDR3 is built from 18 residues. CDR3 bases: TGTGCCAGCAGCTTAGGGGGACAGGGGGTCCGCCCCACAGATACGCAGTATTTT. Translation: CASSLGGQGVRPTDTQYF.

The chain recombines TRBV9 with TRBJ1-2; tentatively, D is TRBD1 (6 bases). The germline V gene encodes CDR1 SGDLS and CDR2 YYNGEE. V lost 3 bases, J lost 3 bases, and 18 bases lay in between. The CDR3 length is 16 residues. Written as DNA, the CDR3 is TGTGCCAGCAGCGGGACCTTACAGGGAGGGGACTATGGCTACACCTTC. Translation gives CASSGTLQGGDYGYTF.

The V and J genes are TRBV2 and TRBJ2-1, with TRBD1 as a possible D gene (5 bases). This CDR3 spans 14 amino acids. Trimming left V 4 bases short and J 2 bases short, with 9 bases between. Germline V CDR1 and CDR2: SNHLY, FYNNEI. The CDR3 protein is CASSAAGPYNEQFF. The CDR3 DNA reads as TGTGCCAGCAGTGCCGCAGGGCCCTACAATGAGCAGTTCTTC.

This chain connects TRBV3-1 (or the pseudogene TRBV3-2) to TRBJ2-1; TRBD2 agrees at 13 bases. Per germline, CDR1 LGHDT and CDR2 YNNKEL (reference sequence). The J segment lost 8 bases and the V segment lost 4 bases, leaving 5 bases of the junction unmatched. This CDR3 contains 15 residues. The CDR3, as DNA: TGTGCCAGCAGCCCCGGGACTAGCGGGATGTATGAGCAGTTCTTC. Protein sequence: CASSPGTSGMYEQFF.

This chain links TRBV29-1 with TRBJ2-3, with 15 positions matching TRBD2. After removal of 5 bases from V and 0 bases from J, the junction contained 6 bases not matched to a gene. CDR1 is SQVTM and CDR2 is ANQGSEA in the germline V gene. This CDR3 is built from 17 residues. CDR3 region: CSVLGTSGRWSTDTQYF. The CDR3 coding sequence is TGCAGCGTTTTAGGGACTAGCGGGAGGTGGAGCACAGATACGCAGTATTTT.

The V gene is TRBV30, the J gene TRBJ2-4, with 7 bases fitting TRBD1. This CDR3 spans 12 amino acids. V lost 1 base and J lost 6; bases outside the gene matches: 0. Germline-derived CDR1 and CDR2 are GTSNPN and SVGIG (reference sequence). The CDR3 spells CAWSAGGNIQYF. In DNA, the CDR3 is TGTGCCTGGAGTGCAGGGGGAAACATTCAGTACTTC.

The rearrangement joins TRBV13 to TRBJ1-4; 9 bases are shared with TRBD1. J was trimmed by 5 bases and V by 4 bases; bases with no gene match: 5. The length of the CDR3 is 15 residues. Germline V lookup: CDR1 PRHDT, CDR2 FYEKMQ (reference sequence). The DNA for the CDR3 is TGTGCCAGCAGCTCTACAGGGGGCGCGAATGAAAAACTGTTTTTT. This translates into CASSSTGGANEKLFF.

The chain couples TRBV5-6 to TRBJ2-1, with a tentative D call TRBD1 (5 bases). Germline CDR1 SGHDT, CDR2 YYEEEE. The CDR3 has 12 amino acids. With 2 bases removed from V and 13 bases from J, the gap between germline ends came to 13 bases. In nucleotides, the CDR3 is TGTGCCAGCAGCTTAAGTGAAAGGGGTCAGTTCTTC. It yields the protein CASSLSERGQFF.

The chain combines TRBV7-9 with TRBJ1-4; 9 bases map to TRBD1. Germline CDR1 reads SEHNR; CDR2 reads FQNEAQ (reference sequence). The CDR3 consists of 15 residues. Trimming at V came to 1 base and at J to 6 bases, leaving 3 bases not matched to a gene. CDR3 in amino acids: CASSLGDREDEKLFF. The CDR3, as DNA: TGTGCCAGCAGCTTAGGGGACAGGGAGGATGAAAAACTGTTTTTT.

In nucleotides, the CDR3 is TGCGCCAGCACACTAGCGGGAACCCAGGGTGAGCAGTTCTTC. The encoded protein is CASTLAGTQGEQFF. The chain combines TRBV5-1 with TRBJ2-1, with 10 bases fitting TRBD2. Germline lookup yields CDR1 SGHRS and CDR2 YFSETQ. The CDR3 covers 14 residues. The V and J ends lost 6 bases and 9 bases, in that order; junction bases with no gene match: 9.

The chain carries TRBV7-3 and TRBJ2-2; D perhaps matches TRBD1 (6 bases). There are 15 residues in the CDR3. The ends were cut back, 4 bases at V and 1 base at J, with 10 bases in the middle. Germline loops: CDR1 SGHTA, CDR2 FQGTGA. The DNA for the CDR3 is TGTGCCAGCAGCTCCGGACAGCTGAACACCGGGGAGCTGTTTTTT. Residues: CASSSGQLNTGELFF.

This clone is a singleton in its sample. The rearrangement uses TRBV27 and TRBJ2-7; 7 bases align to TRBD2. Germline loops: CDR1 MNHEY, CDR2 SMNVEV (reference sequence). With V trimmed by 3 bases and J by 3 bases, 8 bases remained unmatched. This CDR3 is built from 15 residues. CDR3 sequence (DNA): TGTGCCAGCAGTTTCTCCCTGGGAGGGAACTACGAGCAGTACTTC. Amino acids: CASSFSLGGNYEQYF.

The J gene is TRBJ2-5, the V gene TRBV30, with TRBD1 matching over 8 bases. Germline lookup yields CDR1 GTSNPN and CDR2 SVGIG (reference sequence). The CDR3 sequence is 12 residues long. The ends lost 6 bases at V and 3 bases at J; junction bases unmatched: 3. CDR3 sequence (DNA): TGTGCCTGCAGGACAGGGAAAGAGACCCAGTACTTC. Translated, it gives CACRTGKETQYF.

The V call is TRBV11-2, the J call TRBJ2-7; D is unclear. Trimming removed 1 base from V and 3 bases from J, with 13 bases in between. Looked up from germline, CDR1 is SGHAT and CDR2 is FQNNGV. The CDR3 totals 15 residues. In DNA form, the CDR3 reads TGTGCCAGCAGCTTAGCGGTGAGTCGTGGCTACGAGCAGTACTTC. It encodes CASSLAVSRGYEQYF.

This clone was observed a few times. This chain connects TRBV30 to TRBJ1-2; TRBD1 aligns across 9 bases. In germline, CDR1 is GTSNPN, CDR2 SVGIG (reference sequence). The CDR3 runs to 12 residues. The CDR3 reads CAMGTGRTGYTF. The CDR3 nucleotides are TGTGCTATGGGGACAGGGCGGACTGGCTACACCTTC.